The clone carrying this T cell receptor (beta chain) came up once. Its antigen is undetermined. Germline V gene data show CDR1 as MGHRA and CDR2 as YSYEKL. CDR3 length equals 13 residues. Trimming took off 5 bases at V and 0 bases at J, with 6 bases between the two ends. Once cultured for roughly nine days, the cells underwent separation to obtain CD4+ T cells. The data stem from a study of vaccination effects on CD4 cells after COVID-19. Study conclusions and caveats: Infection-derived and vaccine-derived clones contracted markedly late after vaccination.

Assay: immunoSEQ multiplex PCR; the TCRdb copy retains only in-frame clones and omits some. The top ten hold approximately 10% of the sample, which has tens of thousands of clones, approximately 73% seen once. The sample here was CD4+ T cells from PBMCs cultured without peptide, taken before COVID-19 vaccination. The rearrangement links TRBV4-1 to TRBJ2-3, with D unresolved. The TCR sequence derives from a human donor who received a COVID-19 vaccine. The DNA for the CDR3 is TGCGCCAGCAGCTCAGCTAGCACAGATACGCAGTATTTT. Amino acid sequence: CASSSASTDTQYF.